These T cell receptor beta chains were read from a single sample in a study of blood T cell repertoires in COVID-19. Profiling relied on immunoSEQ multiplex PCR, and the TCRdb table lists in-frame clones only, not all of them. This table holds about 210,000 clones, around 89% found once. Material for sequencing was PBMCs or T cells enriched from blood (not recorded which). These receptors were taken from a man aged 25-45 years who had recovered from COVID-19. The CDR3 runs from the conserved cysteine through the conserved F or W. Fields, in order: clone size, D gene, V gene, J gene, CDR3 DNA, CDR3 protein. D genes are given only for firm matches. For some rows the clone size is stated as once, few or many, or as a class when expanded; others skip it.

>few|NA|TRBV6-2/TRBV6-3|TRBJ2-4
TGTGCCAGCACCCCAGAGGAGTTTAACATTCAGTACTTC
CASTPEEFNIQYF
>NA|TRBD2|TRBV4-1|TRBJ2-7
TGCGCCAGCAGCCGGACTAGCGATGTATCCTACGAGCAGTACTTC
CASSRTSDVSYEQYF
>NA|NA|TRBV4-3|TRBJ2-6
TGCGCCAGCAGCCAAGATTATTACCAGGGGGCCAACGTCCTGACTTTC
CASSQDYYQGANVLTF
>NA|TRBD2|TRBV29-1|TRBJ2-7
TGCAGCGTTGCGGGACTAGATCCCTACGAGCAGTACTTC
CSVAGLDPYEQYF
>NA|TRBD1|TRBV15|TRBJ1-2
TGTGCCACCAGCAGAGATAAAGTGCTGGACAGGTTACCCTACACCTTC
CATSRDKVLDRLPYTF
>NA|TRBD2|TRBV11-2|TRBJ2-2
TGTGCCGGGGAGGGACTAGCGGGGAACACCGGGGAGCTGTTTTTT
CAGEGLAGNTGELFF
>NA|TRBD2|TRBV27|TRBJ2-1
TGTGCCAGCAGTTACCGGCCCGGGACTACCTACAATGAGCAGTTCTTC
CASSYRPGTTYNEQFF
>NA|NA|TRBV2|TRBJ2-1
TGTGCCAGCAGGAATGGCGACAGTTACAATGAGCAGTTCTTC
CASRNGDSYNEQFF
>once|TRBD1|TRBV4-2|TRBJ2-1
TGTGCCAGCAGCCATCCGGGACAGGGGAACAATGAGCAGTTCTTC
CASSHPGQGNNEQFF
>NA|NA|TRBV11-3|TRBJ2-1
TGTGCCAGCAGCTTATCCGTTGATGAGCAGTTCTTC
CASSLSVDEQFF
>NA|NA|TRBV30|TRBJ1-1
TGTGCCTGGAGTGTATCAGGGGTTGAAACTGAAGCTTTCTTT
CAWSVSGVETEAFF
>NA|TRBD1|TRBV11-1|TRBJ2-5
TGTGCCAGCAGCGTGACAGGGGATCGGGAGACCCAGTACTTC
CASSVTGDRETQYF
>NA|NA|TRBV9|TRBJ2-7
TGTGCCAGCAGCCCCGTTTTGAGCCTAATGAGGGAGCAGTACTTC
CASSPVLSLMREQYF
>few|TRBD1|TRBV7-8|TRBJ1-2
TGTGCCAGCAGCTTAGAGGGGACAGGGGGAGCCTTTAACTATGGCTACACCTTC
CASSLEGTGGAFNYGYTF
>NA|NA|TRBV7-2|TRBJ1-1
TGTGCCAGCAGCTTGTATAGGACTAAGAACACTGAAGCTTTCTTT
CASSLYRTKNTEAFF
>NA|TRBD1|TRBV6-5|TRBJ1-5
TGTGCCAGCAGTCCCGGAGACAGGGTCGGTCAGCCCCAGCATTTT
CASSPGDRVGQPQHF
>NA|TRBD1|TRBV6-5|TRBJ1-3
TGTGCCAGCAGACGGGGACAGGGTGGAAACACCATATATTTT
CASRRGQGGNTIYF
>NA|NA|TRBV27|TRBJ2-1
TGTGCCAGCAGTCCGACCGGGTACAATGAGCAGTTCTTC
CASSPTGYNEQFF
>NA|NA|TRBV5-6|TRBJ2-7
TGTGCCAGCAGCTTGGCCAAGGCAGCGGGCGTTTACGAGCAGTACTTC
CASSLAKAAGVYEQYF
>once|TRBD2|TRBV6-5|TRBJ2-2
TGTGCCAGCAGGACCGGGAGGGTTCCCGGGGAGCTGTTTTTT
CASRTGRVPGELFF
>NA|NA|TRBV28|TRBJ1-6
TGTGCCAGCAGTTTATTCGAGAATAATTCACCCCTCCACTTT
CASSLFENNSPLHF
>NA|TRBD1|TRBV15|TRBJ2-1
TGTGCCACCAGCAGAGGACAGGGGGTCTCTGAGCAGTTCTTC
CATSRGQGVSEQFF
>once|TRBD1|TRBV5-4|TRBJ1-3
TGTGCCAGCAGCCCAGCAAGACAGGGGGCTGGAAACACCATATATTTT
CASSPARQGAGNTIYF
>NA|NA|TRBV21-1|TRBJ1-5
TGTGCCAGCAGCACCCGGGACAGGGATCTCTTACAGCCCCAGCATTTT
CASSTRDRDLLQPQHF
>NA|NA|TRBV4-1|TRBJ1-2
TGCGCCAGCAGCCAACGGCTAGCTGGAGGCTACACCTTC
CASSQRLAGGYTF
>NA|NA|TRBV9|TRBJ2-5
TGTGCCAGCAGTCCCCGGGACCAAGAGACCCAGTACTTC
CASSPRDQETQYF
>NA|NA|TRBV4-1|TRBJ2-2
TGCGCCAGCAGCGTTAGGGGTGTCCGCACCGGGGAGCTGTTTTTT
CASSVRGVRTGELFF
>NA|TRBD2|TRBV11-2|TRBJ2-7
TGTGCCAGCAGCGAAGTCGGGCTAGCGGGTTACGAGCAGTACTTC
CASSEVGLAGYEQYF
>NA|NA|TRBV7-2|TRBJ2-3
TGTGCCAGCAGCCCCCGCATACTAGGACAGACAGATACGCAGTATTTT
CASSPRILGQTDTQYF
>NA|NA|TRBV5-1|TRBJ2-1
TGCGCCAGCAGCTCGCGCCCGGGGGCCTACAATGAGCAGTTCTTC
CASSSRPGAYNEQFF
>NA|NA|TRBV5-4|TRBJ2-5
TGTGCCAGCAGCTCTCCGGGGGAGACCCAGTACTTC
CASSSPGETQYF
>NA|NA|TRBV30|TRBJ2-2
TGTGCCTGGAGTCGGTTTCCCGGGGAGCTGTTTTTT
CAWSRFPGELFF
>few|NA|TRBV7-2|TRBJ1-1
TGTGCCAGCAGCTTAAGAGGACAAAGAGACACTGAAGCTTTCTTT
CASSLRGQRDTEAFF
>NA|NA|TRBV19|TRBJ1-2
TGTGCCAGTAGTATGAAGCCTTCTAACTATGGCTACACCTTC
CASSMKPSNYGYTF
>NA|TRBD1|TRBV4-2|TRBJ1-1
TGTGCCAGCAGCCCCCGGACAGGGAACACTGAAGCTTTCTTT
CASSPRTGNTEAFF
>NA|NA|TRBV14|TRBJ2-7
TGTGCCAGCAGCCAAGTCTTAGGACGAAGGGGATCCTACGAGCAGTACTTC
CASSQVLGRRGSYEQYF
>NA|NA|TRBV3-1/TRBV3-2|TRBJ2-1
TGTGCCAGCAGGGGAATGGGGGGAGTCTTAAATGAGCAGTTCTTC
CASRGMGGVLNEQFF
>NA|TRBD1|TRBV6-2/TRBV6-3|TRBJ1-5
TGTGCCAGCAGTCACCGGGACAGTAGAAATCAGCCCCAGCATTTT
CASSHRDSRNQPQHF
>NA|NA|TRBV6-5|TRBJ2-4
TGTGCCAGCAGTCCCAATCTCGCGTCCAAAAACATTCAGTACTTC
CASSPNLASKNIQYF
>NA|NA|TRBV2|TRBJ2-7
TGTGCCAGCGCTGGGAGCTACGAGCAGTACTTC
CASAGSYEQYF
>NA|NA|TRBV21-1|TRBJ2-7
TGTGCCACCAACGAAATTCGGGGTTACTCCTACGAGCAGTACTTC
CATNEIRGYSYEQYF
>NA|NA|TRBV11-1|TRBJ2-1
TGTGCCAGCAGCTTAAAGGACACCTACAATGAGCAGTTCTTC
CASSLKDTYNEQFF
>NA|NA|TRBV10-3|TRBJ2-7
TGTGCCATCAGTGAGTCGTCCGGGGGGCGCGAGTACGAGCAGTACTTC
CAISESSGGREYEQYF
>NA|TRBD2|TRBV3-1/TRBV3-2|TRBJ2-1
TGTGCCAGCACCTCGTGGAGAGGGACTAGCGGGGGGGCCCAGTCAAATGAGCAGTTCTTC
CASTSWRGTSGGAQSNEQFF
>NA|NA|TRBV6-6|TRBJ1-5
TGTGCCAGCACCCAGTGGAGTCAGCCCCAGCATTTT
CASTQWSQPQHF
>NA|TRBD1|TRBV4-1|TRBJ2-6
TGCGCCAGCAGCCAAGGAAACCCCGGGACAGCCGGGTCTGGGGCCAACGTCCTGACTTTC
CASSQGNPGTAGSGANVLTF
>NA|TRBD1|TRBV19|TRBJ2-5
TGTGCCAGTAGTTCGACAGGGACAGAGACCCAGTACTTC
CASSSTGTETQYF
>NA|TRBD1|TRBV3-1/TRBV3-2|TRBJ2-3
TGTGCCAGCAGCCAAGAAGGGGACAGGGAGTATTTT
CASSQEGDREYF
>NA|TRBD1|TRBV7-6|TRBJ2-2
TGTGCCAGCAGCTTAGCCGGGACAGGTGCTCTTTTAAACACCGGGGAGCTGTTTTTT
CASSLAGTGALLNTGELFF
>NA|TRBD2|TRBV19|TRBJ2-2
TGTGCCAGTAGTCTGGCCCTGGGACTAGCGGGAGCCGGGGAGCTGTTTTTT
CASSLALGLAGAGELFF
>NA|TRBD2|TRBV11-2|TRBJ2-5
TGTGCCAGCAGCTGGAGCGGGAGAGGTGAGACCCAGTACTTC
CASSWSGRGETQYF
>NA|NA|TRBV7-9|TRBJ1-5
TGTGCCAGCAGCATCCTGGACAGCAATAGCAATCAGCCCCAGCATTTT
CASSILDSNSNQPQHF
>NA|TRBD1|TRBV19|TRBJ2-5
TGTGCCAGTAGTATACCGACAGGGGGCTTAGAGACCCAGTACTTC
CASSIPTGGLETQYF
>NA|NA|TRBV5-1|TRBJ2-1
TGCGCCAGCAGCTGGGGCAGGAGAGAGTCCTACAATGAGCAGTTCTTC
CASSWGRRESYNEQFF
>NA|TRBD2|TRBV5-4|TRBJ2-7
TGTGCCAGCAGCCAGAAAGCGGGAGGGCCACACGAGCAGTACTTC
CASSQKAGGPHEQYF
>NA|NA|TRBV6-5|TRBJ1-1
TGTGCCAGCAGATCAAACAGGTTACTGAACACTGAAGCTTTCTTT
CASRSNRLLNTEAFF
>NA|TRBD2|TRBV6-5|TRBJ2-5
TGTGCCAGCACCAGGACTAGCGGGAGCAAGACCCAGTACTTC
CASTRTSGSKTQYF